This passage covers 5 T cell receptor beta chains from one sample sequenced in a study of cytomegalovirus exposure and HLA in healthy donors. 60 Vbeta and 13 Jbeta primers were used in PCR. Some clones are missing from TCRdb's copy, which holds only in-frame ones; the method was immunoSEQ multiplex PCR. This sample has approximately 110,000 clones, with about 73% found just once. The material sequenced was PBMCs. The source of these receptors is a woman in her thirties or forties in good health and CMV-seronegative.

Here the CDR3 DNA reads TGTGCCAGCAGTGAAGGGGGATTGGGGACAGGGGGCTACGAGCAGTACTTC. This gives the protein CASSEGGLGTGGYEQYF. J is TRBJ2-5 and V is TRBV6-1; 11 nucleotides agree with TRBD1. The assigned J gene may be wrong: the sequence end matches TRBJ2-7 better. The CDR3 contains 17 residues. CDR1 and CDR2 from the germline V gene are MNHNS and SASEGT.

V is TRBV11-2 and J is TRBJ2-7, with D unresolved. This CDR3 region has 14 residues. The V gene lost 6 bases and the J gene lost 2 bases, with 14 bases spanning the gap. CDR1 and CDR2 (germline): SGHAT, FQNNGV. CDR3 amino acids: CASSPEYSTYEQYF. DNA of the CDR3: TGTGCCAGCAGTCCGGAGTACTCCACCTACGAGCAGTACTTC.

This rearrangement joins TRBV7-3 to TRBJ2-3, with TRBD2 matching over 8 bases. This CDR3 comprises 15 residues. V shed 8 bases and J 4 bases; nucleotides not matched to a gene: 11. The germline V gene has CDR1 SGHTA and CDR2 FQGTGA. CDR3 protein: CASAVLSGVSDTQYF. In DNA, the CDR3 is TGTGCCAGCGCCGTCCTTAGCGGGGTCTCAGATACGCAGTATTTT.

The chain recombines TRBV7-2 with TRBJ1-2; a weak D match, TRBD1 (6 bases). V shed 5 bases and J shed 2 bases, with 15 bases lying between them. The CDR3 consists of 15 residues. The germline gives CDR1 SGHTA, CDR2 FQGNSA. For the CDR3, the DNA is TGTGCCAGCAGCCTTACAGGACAGCAAAACTATGGCTACACCTTC. Its translation is CASSLTGQQNYGYTF.

Concerning this clone: Other nucleotide sequences in the sample specify the same CDR3. This chain uses TRBV7-2 with TRBJ2-3; 9 bases line up with TRBD1. Germline V lookup: CDR1 SGHTA, CDR2 FQGNSA. V lost 5 bases to trimming and J lost 4 bases; unmatched junction nucleotides: 7. The CDR3 is 15 residues long. CDR3 region: CASSTRTGVADTQYF. For the CDR3, the DNA is TGTGCCAGCAGCACTAGGACAGGGGTAGCAGATACGCAGTATTTT.